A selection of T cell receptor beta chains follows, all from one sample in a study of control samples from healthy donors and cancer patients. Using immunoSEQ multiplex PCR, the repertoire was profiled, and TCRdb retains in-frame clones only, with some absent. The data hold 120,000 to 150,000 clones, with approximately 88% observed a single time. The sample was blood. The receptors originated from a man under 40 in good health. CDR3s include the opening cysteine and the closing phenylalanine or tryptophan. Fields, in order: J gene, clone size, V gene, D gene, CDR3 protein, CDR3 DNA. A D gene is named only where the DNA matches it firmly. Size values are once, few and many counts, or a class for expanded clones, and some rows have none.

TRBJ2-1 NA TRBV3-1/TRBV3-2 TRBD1 CASSQTPGQELSYNEQFF TGTGCCAGCAGCCAGACCCCGGGACAGGAACTTTCCTACAATGAGCAGTTCTTC
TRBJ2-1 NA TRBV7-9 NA CASSPGLTNEQFF TGTGCCAGCAGCCCCGGACTAACCAATGAGCAGTTCTTC
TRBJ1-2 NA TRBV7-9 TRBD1 CASSPQGGQNYGYTF TGTGCCAGCAGCCCGCAAGGGGGACAGAACTATGGCTACACCTTC
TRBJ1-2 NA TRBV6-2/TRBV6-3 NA CASSYGTWGYTF TGTGCCAGCAGTTACGGGACTTGGGGCTACACCTTC
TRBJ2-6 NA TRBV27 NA CASSLGLTSGANVLTF TGTGCCAGCAGTTTGGGACTGACGTCTGGGGCCAACGTCCTGACTTTC
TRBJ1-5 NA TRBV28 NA CATRVGGPGQPQHF TGTGCCACCCGGGTCGGGGGGCCGGGTCAGCCCCAGCATTTT
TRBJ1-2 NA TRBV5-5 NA CASSLAVTYGYTF TGTGCCAGCAGCTTGGCCGTCACCTATGGCTACACCTTC
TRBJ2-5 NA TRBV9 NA CASSVGARQAGETQYF TGTGCCAGCAGCGTAGGAGCGCGGCAGGCCGGAGAGACCCAGTACTTC
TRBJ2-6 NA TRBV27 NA CASSLYPGQSGANVLTF TGTGCCAGCAGTTTATACCCCGGACAGTCTGGGGCCAACGTCCTGACTTTC
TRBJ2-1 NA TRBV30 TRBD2 CAWSATSGSYGEQFF TGTGCCTGGAGCGCGACTAGCGGGAGTTACGGTGAGCAGTTCTTC
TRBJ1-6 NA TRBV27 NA CASSPKGGSPLHF TGTGCCAGCAGTCCAAAGGGGGGTTCACCCCTCCACTTT
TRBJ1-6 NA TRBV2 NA CASNQDSGFLTLHF TGTGCCAGCAACCAGGACAGCGGATTTCTCACCCTCCACTTT
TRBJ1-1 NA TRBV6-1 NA CASSESKGRMLTEAFF TGTGCCAGCAGCGAAAGTAAGGGACGGATGCTCACTGAAGCTTTCTTT
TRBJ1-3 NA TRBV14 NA CASSQDAGLSGNTIYF TGTGCCAGCAGCCAAGACGCGGGTTTGTCTGGAAACACCATATATTTT
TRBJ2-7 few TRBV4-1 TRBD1 CASSRQGDYEQYF TGCGCCAGCAGCCGACAGGGTGACTACGAGCAGTACTTC
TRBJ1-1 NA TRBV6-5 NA CASKEGLGEAFF TGTGCCAGCAAGGAGGGGCTAGGCGAAGCTTTCTTT
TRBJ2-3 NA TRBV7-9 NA CASSLGATSSTDTQYF TGTGCCAGCAGCTTAGGCGCAACCTCTAGCACAGATACGCAGTATTTT
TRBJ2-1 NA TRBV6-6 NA CASSYGSSYNEQFF TGTGCCAGCAGTTACGGGAGCTCCTACAATGAGCAGTTCTTC
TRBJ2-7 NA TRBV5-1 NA CASSSTGSGNSYEQYF TGCGCCAGCAGCTCGACCGGTAGCGGAAATTCCTACGAGCAGTACTTC
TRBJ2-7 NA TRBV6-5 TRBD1 CASRLDRATYEQYF TGTGCCAGCAGGCTGGACAGGGCTACCTACGAGCAGTACTTC
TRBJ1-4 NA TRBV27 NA CASRSLDATNEKLFF TGTGCCAGCCGGTCCCTTGATGCAACTAATGAAAAACTGTTTTTT
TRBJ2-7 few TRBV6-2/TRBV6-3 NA CASSYGRLVYLPSYEQYF TGTGCCAGCAGTTACGGGCGACTGGTCTACCTCCCCTCCTACGAGCAGTACTTC
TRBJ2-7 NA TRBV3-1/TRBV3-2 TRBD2 CASRPGAGDEQYF TGTGCCAGCAGGCCTGGGGCGGGGGACGAGCAGTACTTC
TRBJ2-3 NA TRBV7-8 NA CASSLKQDRSSTDTQYF TGTGCCAGCAGCCTGAAACAGGACCGGTCCTCCACAGATACGCAGTATTTT
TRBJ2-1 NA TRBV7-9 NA CASSSGGNYNEQFF TGTGCCAGCAGCTCAGGAGGTAACTACAATGAGCAGTTCTTC
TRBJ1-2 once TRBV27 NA CASSFWGNYGYTF TGTGCCAGCAGTTTCTGGGGGAACTATGGCTACACCTTC
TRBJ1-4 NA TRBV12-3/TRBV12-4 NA CASSAGLQEKLFF TGTGCCAGCAGTGCGGGACTCCAGGAAAAACTGTTTTTT
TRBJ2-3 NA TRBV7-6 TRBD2 CASSSGLAGGPADTQYF TGTGCCAGCAGCTCGGGACTAGCGGGAGGGCCAGCAGATACGCAGTATTTT
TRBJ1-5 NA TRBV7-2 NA CASSFVGGISNQPQHF TGTGCCAGCAGCTTCGTAGGCGGGATCAGCAATCAGCCCCAGCATTTT
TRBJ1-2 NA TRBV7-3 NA CASSPQPSVGRATSGYTF TGTGCCAGCAGCCCACAACCGAGCGTGGGCAGGGCTACTAGTGGCTACACCTTC
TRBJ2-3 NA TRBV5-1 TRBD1 CASRKQGTTNADTQYF TGCGCCAGCAGAAAACAGGGGACCACTAACGCAGATACGCAGTATTTT
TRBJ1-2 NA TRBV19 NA CASSIMARKIYGYTF TGTGCCAGTAGTATTATGGCCAGAAAGATCTATGGCTACACCTTC
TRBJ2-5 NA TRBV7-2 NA CASSLVEVLVGQYF TGTGCCAGCAGCTTAGTGGAGGTGTTGGTAGGCCAGTACTTC